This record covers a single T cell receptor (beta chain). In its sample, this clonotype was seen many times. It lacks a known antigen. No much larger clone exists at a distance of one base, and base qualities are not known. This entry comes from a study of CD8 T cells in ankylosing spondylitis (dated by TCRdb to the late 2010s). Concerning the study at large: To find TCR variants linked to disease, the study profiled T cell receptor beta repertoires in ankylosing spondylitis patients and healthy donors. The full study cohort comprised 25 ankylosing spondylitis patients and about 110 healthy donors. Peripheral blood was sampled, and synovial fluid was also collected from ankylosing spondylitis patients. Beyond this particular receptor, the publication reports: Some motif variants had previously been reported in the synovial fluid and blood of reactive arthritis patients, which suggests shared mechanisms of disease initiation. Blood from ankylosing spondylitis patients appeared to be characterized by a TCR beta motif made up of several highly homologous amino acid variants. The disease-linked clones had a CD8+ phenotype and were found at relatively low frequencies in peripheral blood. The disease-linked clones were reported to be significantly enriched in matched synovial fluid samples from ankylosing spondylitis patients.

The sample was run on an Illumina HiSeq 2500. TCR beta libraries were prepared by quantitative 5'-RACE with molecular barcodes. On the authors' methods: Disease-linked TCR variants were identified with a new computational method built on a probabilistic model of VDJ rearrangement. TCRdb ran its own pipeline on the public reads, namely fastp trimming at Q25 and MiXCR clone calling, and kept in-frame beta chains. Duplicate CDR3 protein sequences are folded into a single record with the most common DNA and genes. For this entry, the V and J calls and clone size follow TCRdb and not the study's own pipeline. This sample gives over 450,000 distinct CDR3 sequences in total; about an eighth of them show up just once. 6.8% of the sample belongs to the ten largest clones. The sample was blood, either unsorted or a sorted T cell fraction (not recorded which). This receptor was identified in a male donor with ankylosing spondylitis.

The CDR3 has the sequence CSARLAGGGVTDTQYF. The bases read TGCAGTGCGAGACTAGCGGGAGGGGGGGTCACAGATACGCAGTATTTT. This receptor chain uses TRBV20-1 and TRBJ2-3, and 14 bases in between align with TRBD2. The germline V gene (reference sequence) gives CDR1 as DFQATT and CDR2 as SNEGSKA. The CDR3 contains 16 residues, cysteine and phenylalanine counted. The CDR3 DNA has 48 bases and is translated from base 1. Ends trimmed: V by 6 bases, J by 2 bases; bases unmatched to a gene: 7.